A selection of T cell receptor beta chains follows, all from one sample in a study of blood T cells in healthy people across ages. Via MiXCR, TCRdb re-called the 5' RACE reads, giving one row per CDR3 protein. The sample contains around 1,000,000 distinct CDR3 sequences, under 30% of which appear only once. The data were also submitted as part of a second study, on T cells of mothers and their children.

The sequencing sample was made of blood. These receptors all come from a girl aged 2-10 years in good health. The conserved cysteine and the conserved F or W are not part of the CDR3 here. Clone size is stated in some rows and not others, as once, few, many or a class when expanded.

clone_size: NA; j_call: TRBJ2-6; cdr3_length: 14; v_call: TRBV12-3/TRBV12-4; cdr3_aa: ASRGQGLSGANVLT
clone_size: NA; j_call: TRBJ1-1; cdr3_length: 11; v_call: TRBV27; cdr3_aa: ASSFVPKTEAF
clone_size: few; j_call: TRBJ1-6; cdr3_length: 11; v_call: TRBV9; cdr3_aa: ASSAGTMPPLH
clone_size: few; j_call: TRBJ2-3; cdr3_length: 15; v_call: TRBV3-1; cdr3_aa: ASSQVIAAASTDTQY
clone_size: many; j_call: TRBJ1-1; cdr3_length: 9; v_call: TRBV16; cdr3_aa: ASSAGTEAF
clone_size: NA; j_call: TRBJ1-3; cdr3_length: 15; v_call: TRBV13; cdr3_aa: ASSYSLEGGSGNTIY
clone_size: few; j_call: TRBJ2-7; cdr3_length: 11; v_call: TRBV2; cdr3_aa: ASSAGLNYEQY
clone_size: few; j_call: TRBJ2-5; cdr3_length: 12; v_call: TRBV28; cdr3_aa: ASSLLGHQETQY
clone_size: NA; j_call: NA; cdr3_length: 12; v_call: TRBV29-1; cdr3_aa: SVWPGTIIREQF
clone_size: once; j_call: TRBJ1-2; cdr3_length: 9; v_call: TRBV29-1; cdr3_aa: SVEGFDGYT
clone_size: once; j_call: TRBJ2-7; cdr3_length: 14; v_call: TRBV20-1; cdr3_aa: SAKDLAGVLAYEQY
clone_size: NA; j_call: TRBJ2-7; cdr3_length: 13; v_call: TRBV20-1; cdr3_aa: SARGMTSGPYEQY
clone_size: NA; j_call: TRBJ1-1; cdr3_length: 11; v_call: TRBV5-4; cdr3_aa: ASSRAGTKLAF
clone_size: many; j_call: TRBJ2-1; cdr3_length: 11; v_call: TRBV7-3; cdr3_aa: ASSLLAAGEQF
clone_size: NA; j_call: TRBJ1-1; cdr3_length: 12; v_call: TRBV28; cdr3_aa: ASSLAVWATEAF
clone_size: NA; j_call: TRBJ2-5; cdr3_length: 12; v_call: TRBV7-6; cdr3_aa: ASSYPAPVETQY
clone_size: many; j_call: TRBJ1-5; cdr3_length: 11; v_call: TRBV12-3/TRBV12-4; cdr3_aa: ASSLGGGQPQH
clone_size: NA; j_call: TRBJ1-1; cdr3_length: 13; v_call: TRBV5-1; cdr3_aa: ASSPPQGGYTEAF